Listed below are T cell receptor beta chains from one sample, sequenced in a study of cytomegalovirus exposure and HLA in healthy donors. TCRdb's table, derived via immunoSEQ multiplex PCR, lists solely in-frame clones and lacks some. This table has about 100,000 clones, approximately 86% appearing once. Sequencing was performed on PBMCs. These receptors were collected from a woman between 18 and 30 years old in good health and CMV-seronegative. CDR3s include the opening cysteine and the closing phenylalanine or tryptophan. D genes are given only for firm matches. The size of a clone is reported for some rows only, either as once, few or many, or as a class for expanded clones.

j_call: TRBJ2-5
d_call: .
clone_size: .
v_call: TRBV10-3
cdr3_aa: CAISESQETQYF
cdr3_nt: TGTGCCATCAGTGAGTCTCAGGAGACCCAGTACTTC

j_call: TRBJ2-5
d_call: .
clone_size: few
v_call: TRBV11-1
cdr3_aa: CASSSTAGETQYF
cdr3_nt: TGTGCCAGCAGCTCAACTGCAGGGGAGACCCAGTACTTC

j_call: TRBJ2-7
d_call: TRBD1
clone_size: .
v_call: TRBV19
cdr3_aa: CASTSTPGQGYEQYF
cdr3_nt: TGTGCCAGTACCTCGACCCCTGGACAGGGGTACGAGCAGTACTTC

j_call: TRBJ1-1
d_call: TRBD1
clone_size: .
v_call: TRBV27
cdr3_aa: CASSLGRGQAFF
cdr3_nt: TGTGCCAGCAGTTTGGGCAGGGGGCAAGCTTTCTTT

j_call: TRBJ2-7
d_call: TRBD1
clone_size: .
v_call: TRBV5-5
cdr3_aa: CASSGTGSEQYF
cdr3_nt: TGTGCCAGCAGCGGGACAGGGTCCGAGCAGTACTTC

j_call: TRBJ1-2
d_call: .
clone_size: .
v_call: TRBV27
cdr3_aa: CASSLSENYGYTF
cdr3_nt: TGTGCCAGCAGTTTATCGGAGAACTATGGCTACACCTTC

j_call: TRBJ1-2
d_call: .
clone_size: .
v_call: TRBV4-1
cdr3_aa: CASSLPGNYGYTF
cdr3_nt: TGCGCCAGCAGCCTGCCCGGGAACTATGGCTACACCTTC

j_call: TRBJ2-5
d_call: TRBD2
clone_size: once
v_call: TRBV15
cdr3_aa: CATSRPETSPIGETQYF
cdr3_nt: TGTGCCACCAGCAGACCTGAGACTAGCCCTATCGGAGAGACCCAGTACTTC

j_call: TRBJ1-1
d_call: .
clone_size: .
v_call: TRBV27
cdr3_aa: CASSSGEGAFF
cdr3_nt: TGTGCCAGCAGTTCCGGGGAAGGGGCTTTCTTT

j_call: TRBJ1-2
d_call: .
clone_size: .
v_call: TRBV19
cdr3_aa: CASKIGKGDYGYTF
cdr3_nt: TGTGCCAGTAAAATAGGAAAAGGGGACTATGGCTACACCTTC

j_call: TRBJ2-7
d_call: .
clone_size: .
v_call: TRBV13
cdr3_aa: CASSLQGSYEQYF
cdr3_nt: TGTGCCAGCAGCCTACAGGGTTCCTACGAGCAGTACTTC

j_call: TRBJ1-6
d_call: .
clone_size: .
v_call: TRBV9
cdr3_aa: CVRVPGAYNSPLHF
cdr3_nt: TGTGTCCGGGTCCCCGGCGCCTATAATTCACCCCTCCACTTT

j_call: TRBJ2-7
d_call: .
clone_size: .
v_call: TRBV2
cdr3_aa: CASLGTASSYEQYF
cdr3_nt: TGTGCCAGCCTTGGGACTGCTAGCTCCTACGAGCAGTACTTC

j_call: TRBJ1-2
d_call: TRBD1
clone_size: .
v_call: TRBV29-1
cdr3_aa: CSVELQGGRGYGYTF
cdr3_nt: TGCAGCGTTGAGCTACAGGGGGGACGTGGCTATGGCTACACCTTC

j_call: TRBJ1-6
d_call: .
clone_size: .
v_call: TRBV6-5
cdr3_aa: CASSYDPGQKSPLHF
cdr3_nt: TGTGCCAGCAGTTACGACCCGGGACAAAAATCACCCCTCCACTTT

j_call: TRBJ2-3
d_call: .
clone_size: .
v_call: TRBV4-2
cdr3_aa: CASSSSGDSTDTQYF
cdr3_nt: TGTGCCAGCAGCAGTTCAGGGGATAGCACAGATACGCAGTATTTT

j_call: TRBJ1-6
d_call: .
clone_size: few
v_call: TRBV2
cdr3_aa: CASSDPIIHPPLHF
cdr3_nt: TGTGCCAGCAGTGACCCTATAATTCACCCGCCCCTCCACTTT

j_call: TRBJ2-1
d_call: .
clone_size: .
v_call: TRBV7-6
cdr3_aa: CASSLAPPGQAGEQFF
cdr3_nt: TGTGCCAGCAGCTTAGCGCCCCCGGGACAAGCCGGTGAGCAGTTCTTC

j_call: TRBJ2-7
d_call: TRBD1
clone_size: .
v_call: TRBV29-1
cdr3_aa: CSVEGGQDSYEQYF
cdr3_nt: TGCAGCGTTGAAGGGGGACAGGACTCCTACGAGCAGTACTTC

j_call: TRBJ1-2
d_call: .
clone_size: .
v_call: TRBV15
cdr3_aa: CATSRDVGGGVYGYTF
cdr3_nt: TGTGCCACCAGCAGAGATGTTGGAGGGGGGGTATATGGCTACACCTTC

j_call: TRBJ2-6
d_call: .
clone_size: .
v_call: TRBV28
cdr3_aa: CASSPGTPADPGANVLTF
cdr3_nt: TGTGCCAGCAGTCCCGGGACACCGGCTGACCCTGGGGCCAACGTCCTGACTTTC

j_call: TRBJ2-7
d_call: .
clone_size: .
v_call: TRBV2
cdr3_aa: CASSGTDSYEQYF
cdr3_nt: TGTGCCAGCAGTGGGACAGACTCCTACGAGCAGTACTTC

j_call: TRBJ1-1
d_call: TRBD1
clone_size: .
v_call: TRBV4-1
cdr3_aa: CASSSARGPMNTEAFF
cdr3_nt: TGCGCCAGCAGCTCAGCAAGGGGGCCCATGAACACTGAAGCTTTCTTT

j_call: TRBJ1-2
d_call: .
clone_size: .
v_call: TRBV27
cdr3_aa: CASSLSSGAGYGYTF
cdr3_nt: TGTGCCAGCAGTTTATCAAGCGGGGCCGGCTATGGCTACACCTTC

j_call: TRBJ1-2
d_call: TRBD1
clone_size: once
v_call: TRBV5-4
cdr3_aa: CASSLQGVIYGYTF
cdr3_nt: TGTGCCAGCAGTCTACAGGGGGTTATCTATGGCTACACCTTC

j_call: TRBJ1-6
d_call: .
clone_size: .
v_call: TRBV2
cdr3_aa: CASTWDIPSSYNSPLHF
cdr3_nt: TGTGCCAGCACCTGGGACATACCGAGCTCCTATAATTCACCCCTCCACTTT

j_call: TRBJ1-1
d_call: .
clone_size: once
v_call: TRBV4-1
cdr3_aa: CASSQAGNTEAFF
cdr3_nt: TGCGCCAGCAGCCAGGCAGGGAACACTGAAGCTTTCTTT

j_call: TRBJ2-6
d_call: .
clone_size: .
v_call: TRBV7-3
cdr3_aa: CASSLTGAVSLRDIYFSGANVLTF
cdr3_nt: TGTGCCAGCAGCTTAACGGGGGCTGTCAGTTTAAGGGACATTTACTTCTCTGGGGCCAACGTCCTGACTTTC

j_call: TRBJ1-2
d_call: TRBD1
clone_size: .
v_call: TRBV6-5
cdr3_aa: CASRNAGTGGDGYTF
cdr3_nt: TGTGCCAGCCGAAACGCCGGGACAGGGGGGGATGGCTACACCTTC

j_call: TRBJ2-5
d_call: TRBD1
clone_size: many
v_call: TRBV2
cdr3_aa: CASRKGQAAQETQYF
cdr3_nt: TGTGCCAGCAGAAAAGGACAGGCCGCCCAAGAGACCCAGTACTTC

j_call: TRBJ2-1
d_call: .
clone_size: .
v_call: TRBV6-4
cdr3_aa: CASSDYFARSYNEQFF
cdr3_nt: TGTGCCAGCAGTGACTACTTTGCTAGATCCTACAATGAGCAGTTCTTC

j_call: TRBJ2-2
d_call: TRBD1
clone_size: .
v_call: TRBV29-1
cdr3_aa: CSVDLRGLAGELFF
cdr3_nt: TGCAGCGTTGATCTGAGGGGGCTGGCCGGGGAGCTGTTTTTT

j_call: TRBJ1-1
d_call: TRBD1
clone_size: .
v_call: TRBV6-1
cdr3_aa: CASSGQGVAEAFF
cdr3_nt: TGTGCCAGCAGTGGACAGGGGGTCGCTGAAGCTTTCTTT

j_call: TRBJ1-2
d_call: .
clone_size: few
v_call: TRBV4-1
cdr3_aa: CASSPVEGYGYTF
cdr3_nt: TGCGCCAGCAGCCCGGTTGAGGGATATGGCTACACCTTC

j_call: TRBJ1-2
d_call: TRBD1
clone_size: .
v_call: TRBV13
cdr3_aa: CASSLGGQKIYGYTF
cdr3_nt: TGTGCCAGCAGCTTAGGGGGACAGAAGATCTATGGCTACACCTTC

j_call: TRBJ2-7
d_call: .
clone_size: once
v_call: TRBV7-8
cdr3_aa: CASKERGSNEQYF
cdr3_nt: TGTGCCAGCAAAGAGAGAGGGTCAAACGAGCAGTACTTC

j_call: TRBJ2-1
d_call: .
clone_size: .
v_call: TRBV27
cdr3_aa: CASSKRAESSYNEQFF
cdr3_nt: TGTGCCAGCAGTAAGAGGGCGGAGAGCTCCTACAATGAGCAGTTCTTC

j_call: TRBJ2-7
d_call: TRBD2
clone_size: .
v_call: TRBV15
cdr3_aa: CATSRAGGGAGEQYF
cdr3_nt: TGTGCCACCAGCAGAGCTGGCGGGGGGGCGGGAGAGCAGTACTTC

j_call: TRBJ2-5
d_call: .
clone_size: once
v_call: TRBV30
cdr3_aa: CAWSVRETQYF
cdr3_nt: TGTGCCTGGAGTGTACGGGAGACCCAGTACTTC

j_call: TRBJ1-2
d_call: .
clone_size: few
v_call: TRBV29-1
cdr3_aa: CSAQTGRNYGYTF
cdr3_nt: TGCAGCGCCCAGACCGGCAGGAACTATGGCTACACCTTC

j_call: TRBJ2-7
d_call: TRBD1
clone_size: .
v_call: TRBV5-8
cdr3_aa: CASSLPGGDEQYF
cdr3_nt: TGTGCCAGCAGCTTGCCAGGGGGCGACGAGCAGTACTTC

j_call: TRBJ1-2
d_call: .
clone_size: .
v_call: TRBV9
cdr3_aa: CASSVDLRGLSGYTF
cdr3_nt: TGTGCCAGCAGCGTAGATCTGCGGGGTCTGAGTGGCTACACCTTC

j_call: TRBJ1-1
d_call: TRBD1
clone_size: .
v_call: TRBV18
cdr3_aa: CASSDAGTGGTEAFF
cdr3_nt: TGTGCCAGCTCGGATGCCGGGACAGGGGGCACTGAAGCTTTCTTT

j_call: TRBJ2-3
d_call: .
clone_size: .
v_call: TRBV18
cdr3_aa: CASSPSSQRTDTQYF
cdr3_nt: TGTGCCAGCTCACCATCGAGCCAACGGACTGATACGCAGTATTTT

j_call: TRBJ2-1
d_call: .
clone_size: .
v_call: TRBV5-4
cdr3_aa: CASSLQGWSEQFF
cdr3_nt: TGTGCCAGCAGCCTCCAGGGGTGGAGTGAGCAGTTCTTC

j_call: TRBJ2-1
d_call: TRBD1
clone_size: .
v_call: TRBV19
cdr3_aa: CASRGQLYNEQFF
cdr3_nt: TGTGCCAGTCGGGGACAGTTATACAATGAGCAGTTCTTC

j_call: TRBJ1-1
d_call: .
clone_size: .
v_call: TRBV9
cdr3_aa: CASSHTRDRQSRGTEAFF
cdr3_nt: TGTGCCAGCTCACACACCCGAGATCGACAGTCTAGGGGCACTGAAGCTTTCTTT

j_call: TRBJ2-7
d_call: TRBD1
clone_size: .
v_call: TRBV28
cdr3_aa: CASRGTGRTYEQYF
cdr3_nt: TGTGCCAGCAGGGGGACAGGACGCACCTACGAGCAGTACTTC

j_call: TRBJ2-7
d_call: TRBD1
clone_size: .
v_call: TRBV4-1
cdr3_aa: CASSLGQGASEQYF
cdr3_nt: TGCGCCAGCAGCCTTGGACAGGGGGCATCCGAGCAGTACTTC

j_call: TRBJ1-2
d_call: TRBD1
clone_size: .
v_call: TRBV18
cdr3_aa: CASSPETGNGYTF
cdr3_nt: TGTGCCAGCTCACCCGAGACAGGGAATGGCTACACCTTC

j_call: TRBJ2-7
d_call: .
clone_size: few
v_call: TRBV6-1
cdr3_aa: CASSGSPYEQYF
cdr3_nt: TGTGCCAGCAGTGGTTCCCCTTACGAGCAGTACTTC

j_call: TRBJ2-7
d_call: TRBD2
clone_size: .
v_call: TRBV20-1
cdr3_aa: CAGLAGGAQYF
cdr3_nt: TGCGCCGGACTAGCGGGGGGCGCGCAGTACTTC

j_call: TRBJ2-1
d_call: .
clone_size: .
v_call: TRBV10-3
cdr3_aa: CAISSTGGVYNEQFF
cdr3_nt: TGTGCCATCAGCTCTACTGGCGGGGTTTACAATGAGCAGTTCTTC

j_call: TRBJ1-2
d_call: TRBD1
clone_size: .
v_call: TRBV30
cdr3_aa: CASPTGGNYGYTF
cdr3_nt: TGTGCCTCTCCGACAGGGGGCAACTATGGCTACACCTTC

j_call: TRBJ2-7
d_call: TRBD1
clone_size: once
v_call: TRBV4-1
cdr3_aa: CASSPGQGADEQYF
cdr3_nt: TGCGCCAGCAGTCCTGGACAGGGGGCCGACGAGCAGTACTTC

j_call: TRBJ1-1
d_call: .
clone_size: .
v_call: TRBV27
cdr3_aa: CASSLRGAPSKAGAFF
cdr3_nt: TGTGCCAGCAGTTTGCGGGGGGCGCCCTCGAAGGCTGGAGCTTTCTTT

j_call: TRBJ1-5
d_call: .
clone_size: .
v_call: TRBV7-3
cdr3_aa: CASSPGQKGNQPQHF
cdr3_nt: TGTGCCAGCAGCCCAGGACAAAAGGGCAATCAGCCCCAGCATTTT

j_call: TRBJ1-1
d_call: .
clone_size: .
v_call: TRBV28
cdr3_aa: CASSLLGRAVTEAFF
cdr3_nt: TGTGCCAGCAGTTTATTGGGCAGGGCGGTAACTGAAGCTTTCTTT

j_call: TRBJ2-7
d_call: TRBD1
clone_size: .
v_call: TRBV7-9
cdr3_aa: CASSLDRGLEQQYF
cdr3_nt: TGTGCCAGCAGCTTAGACAGGGGGTTGGAGCAGCAGTACTTC

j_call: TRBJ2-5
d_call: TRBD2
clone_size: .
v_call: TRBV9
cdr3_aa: CASSDSGETQYF
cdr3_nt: TGTGCCAGCAGCGATAGCGGGGAGACCCAGTACTTC